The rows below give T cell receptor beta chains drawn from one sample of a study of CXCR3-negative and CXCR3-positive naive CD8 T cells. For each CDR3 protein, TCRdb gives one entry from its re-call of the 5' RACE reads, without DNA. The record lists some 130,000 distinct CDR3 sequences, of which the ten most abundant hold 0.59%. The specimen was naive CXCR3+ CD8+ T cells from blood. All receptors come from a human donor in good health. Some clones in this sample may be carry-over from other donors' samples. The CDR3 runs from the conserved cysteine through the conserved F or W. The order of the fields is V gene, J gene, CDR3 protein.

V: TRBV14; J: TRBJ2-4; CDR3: CASSQERGSHIQYF
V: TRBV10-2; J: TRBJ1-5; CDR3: CASSSSGAYSNQPQHF
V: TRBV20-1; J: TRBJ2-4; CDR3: CSAHHWVDIQYF
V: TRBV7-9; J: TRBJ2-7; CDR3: CASSAPGTGGYEQYF
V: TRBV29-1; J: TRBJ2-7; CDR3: CSVNQGGTHEQYF
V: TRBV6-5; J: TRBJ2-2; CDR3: CASSKTGVNTGELFF
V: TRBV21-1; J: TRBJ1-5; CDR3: CASSQGWNQPQHF
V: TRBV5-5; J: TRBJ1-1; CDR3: CASSVGQGAEAFF
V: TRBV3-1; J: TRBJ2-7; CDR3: CASSLAGGLNEQYF
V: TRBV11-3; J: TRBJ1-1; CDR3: CASSPERTEAFF
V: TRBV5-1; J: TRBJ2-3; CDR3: CASSLTPEGISTDTQYF